The clone carrying this T cell receptor (beta chain) was counted between two and nine times. Time point of the sample: patch test 1, 2 weeks after DPC sensitization. The treatment is: therapeutic diphenylcyclopropenone sensitization with weekly scalp DPC. The germline V gene encodes CDR1 SGHNT and CDR2 YENEEA. The CDR3 is 14 amino acids. V lost 3 bases to trimming and J lost 2 bases, with 11 bases between them. It was the library that attached unique molecular identifiers to individual cDNA molecules. As processed by the authors: Counts of TCRs in each sample centred on a median of around 100,000 and extended from around 25,000 to 690,000. TCRdb used MiXCR to reprocess the RACE reads, holding one entry per CDR3 protein. None of the V and J calls come from the authors' own analysis; TCRdb made them. The sample shows roughly 200,000 distinct CDR3 sequences, approximately 20% of them seen only once. This specimen belongs to a study of human T cells and chemical hapten exposure. The overall study: Throughout the approximately 26-week study, diphenylcyclopropenone was applied weekly to the patients' scalps.

V usage is TRBV11-3 and J usage is TRBJ2-7, with unresolved D. The source material was whole blood, sampled in connection with sensitization to the hapten diphenylcyclopropenone (DPC). This clonotype was sampled from a woman aged 45-59 years with alopecia areata. Some clones in this sample may be carry-over from other donors' samples. The CDR3 bases are TGTGCCAGCAGCTTCCTAGAGAGGCCCTACGAGCAGTACTTC. This sequence encodes CASSFLERPYEQYF.